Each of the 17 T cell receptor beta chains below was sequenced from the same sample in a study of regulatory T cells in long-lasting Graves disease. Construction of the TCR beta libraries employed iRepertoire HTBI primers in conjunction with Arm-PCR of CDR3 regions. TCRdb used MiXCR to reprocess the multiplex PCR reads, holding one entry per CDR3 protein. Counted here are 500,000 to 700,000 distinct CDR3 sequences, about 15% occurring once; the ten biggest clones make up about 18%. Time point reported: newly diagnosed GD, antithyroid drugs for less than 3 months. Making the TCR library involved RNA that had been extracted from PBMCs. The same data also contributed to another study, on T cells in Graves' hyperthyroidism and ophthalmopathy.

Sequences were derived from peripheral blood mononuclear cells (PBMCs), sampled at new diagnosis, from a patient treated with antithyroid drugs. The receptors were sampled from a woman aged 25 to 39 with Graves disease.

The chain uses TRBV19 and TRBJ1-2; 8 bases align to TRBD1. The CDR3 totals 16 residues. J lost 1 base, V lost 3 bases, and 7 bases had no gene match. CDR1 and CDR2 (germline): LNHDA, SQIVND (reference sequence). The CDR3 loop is CASSISAGGDNYGYTF. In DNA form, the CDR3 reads TGTGCCAGTAGTATCTCAGCAGGGGGCGATAACTATGGCTACACCTTC.

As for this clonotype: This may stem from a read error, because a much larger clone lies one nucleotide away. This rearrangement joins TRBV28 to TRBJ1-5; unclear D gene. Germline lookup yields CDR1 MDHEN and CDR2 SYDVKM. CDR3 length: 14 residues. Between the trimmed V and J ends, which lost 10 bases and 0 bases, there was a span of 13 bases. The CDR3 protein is CANIEGYSNQPQHF. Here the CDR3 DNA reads TGTGCCAACATAGAAGGGTATAGCAATCAGCCCCAGCATTTT. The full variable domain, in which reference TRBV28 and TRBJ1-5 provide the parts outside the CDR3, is DVKVTQSSRYLVKRTGEKVFLECVQDMDHENMFWYRQDPGLGLRLIYFSYDVKMKEKGDIPEGYSVSREKKERFSLILESASTNQTSMYLCANIEGYSNQPQHFGDGTRLSIL.

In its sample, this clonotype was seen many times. In nucleotides, the CDR3 is TGCAGTGCCCCAACGGGGGGCTCCTACGAGCAGTACTTC. It specifies CSAPTGGSYEQYF. This sequence joins TRBV20-1 and TRBJ2-7, with 7 nucleotides matching TRBD2. Germline CDR1 and CDR2: DFQATT and SNEGSKA (reference sequence). The V segment lost 6 bases and the J segment 0 bases; nucleotides outside the gene matches: 5. There are 13 residues in the CDR3.

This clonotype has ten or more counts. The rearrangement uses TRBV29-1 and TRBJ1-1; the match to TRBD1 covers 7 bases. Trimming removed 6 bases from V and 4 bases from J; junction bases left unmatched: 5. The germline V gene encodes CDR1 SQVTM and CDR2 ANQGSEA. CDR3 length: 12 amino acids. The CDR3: CSVATGATEAFF. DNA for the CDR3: TGCAGCGTCGCCACAGGGGCCACTGAAGCTTTCTTT. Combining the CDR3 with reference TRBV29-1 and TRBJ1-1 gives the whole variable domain SAVISQKPSRDICQRGTSLTIQCQVDSQVTMMFWYRQQPGQSLTLIATANQGSEATYESGFVIDKFPISRPNLTFSTLTVSNMSPEDSSIYLCSVATGATEAFFGQGTRLTVV.

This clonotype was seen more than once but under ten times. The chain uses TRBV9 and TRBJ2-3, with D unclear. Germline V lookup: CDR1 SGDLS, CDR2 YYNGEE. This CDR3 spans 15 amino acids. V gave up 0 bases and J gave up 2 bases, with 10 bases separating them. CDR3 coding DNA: TGTGCCAGCAGCGTAGAAGGCGGAAACACAGATACGCAGTATTTT. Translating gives CASSVEGGNTDTQYF.

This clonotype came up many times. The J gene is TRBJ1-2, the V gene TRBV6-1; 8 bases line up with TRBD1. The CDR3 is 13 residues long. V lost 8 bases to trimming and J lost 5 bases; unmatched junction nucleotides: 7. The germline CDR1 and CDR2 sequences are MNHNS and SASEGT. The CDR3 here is CASVLRTGYGYTF. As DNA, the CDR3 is TGTGCCAGCGTTTTGCGGACAGGGTATGGCTACACCTTC.

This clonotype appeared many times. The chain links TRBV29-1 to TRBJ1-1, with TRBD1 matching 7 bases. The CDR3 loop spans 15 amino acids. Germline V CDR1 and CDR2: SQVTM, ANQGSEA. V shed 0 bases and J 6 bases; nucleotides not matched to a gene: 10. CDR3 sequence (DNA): TGCAGCGTTGAAGATCAAGGGACAGTCAGGGCTGAAGCTTTCTTT. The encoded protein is CSVEDQGTVRAEAFF.

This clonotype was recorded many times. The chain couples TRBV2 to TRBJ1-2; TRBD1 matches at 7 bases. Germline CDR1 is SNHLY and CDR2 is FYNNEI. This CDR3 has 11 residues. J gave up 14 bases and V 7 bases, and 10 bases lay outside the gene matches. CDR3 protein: CASTLAGGKTF. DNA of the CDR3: TGTGCCAGCACCCTCGCAGGGGGGAAGACCTTC.

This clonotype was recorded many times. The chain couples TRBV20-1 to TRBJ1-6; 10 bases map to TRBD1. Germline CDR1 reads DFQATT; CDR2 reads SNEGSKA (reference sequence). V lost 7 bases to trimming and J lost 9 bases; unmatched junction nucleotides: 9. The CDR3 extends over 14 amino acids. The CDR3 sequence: CSVPPGQGISPLHF. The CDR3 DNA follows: TGCAGTGTTCCGCCGGGACAGGGGATTTCACCCCTCCACTTT.

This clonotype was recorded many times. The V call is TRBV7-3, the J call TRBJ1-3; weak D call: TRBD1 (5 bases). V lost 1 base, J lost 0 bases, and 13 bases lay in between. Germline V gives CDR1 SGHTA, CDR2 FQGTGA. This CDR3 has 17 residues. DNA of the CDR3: TGTGCCAGCAGCTTAAGTGGGGCAACCCTCTCTGGAAACACCATATATTTT. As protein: CASSLSGATLSGNTIYF.

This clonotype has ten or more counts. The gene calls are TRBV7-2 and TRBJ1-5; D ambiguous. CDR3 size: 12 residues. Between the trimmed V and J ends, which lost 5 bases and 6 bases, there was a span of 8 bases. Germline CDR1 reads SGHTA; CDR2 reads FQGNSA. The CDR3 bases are TGTGCCAGCAGCATACAAGGTCAGCCCCAGCATTTT. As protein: CASSIQGQPQHF.

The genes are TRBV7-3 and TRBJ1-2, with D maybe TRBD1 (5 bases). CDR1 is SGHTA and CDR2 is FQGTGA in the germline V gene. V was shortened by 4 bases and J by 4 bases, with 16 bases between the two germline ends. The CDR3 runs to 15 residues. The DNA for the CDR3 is TGTGCCAGCAGCTCCCCCAGAGGGACTGGCTATGGCTACACCTTC. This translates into CASSSPRGTGYGYTF.

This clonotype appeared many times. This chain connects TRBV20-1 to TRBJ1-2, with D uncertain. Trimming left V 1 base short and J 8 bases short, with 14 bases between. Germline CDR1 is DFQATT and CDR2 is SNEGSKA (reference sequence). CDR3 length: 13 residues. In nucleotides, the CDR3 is TGCAGTGCTAGAGGACTTGCGGAGAGGGGCTACACCTTC. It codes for CSARGLAERGYTF.

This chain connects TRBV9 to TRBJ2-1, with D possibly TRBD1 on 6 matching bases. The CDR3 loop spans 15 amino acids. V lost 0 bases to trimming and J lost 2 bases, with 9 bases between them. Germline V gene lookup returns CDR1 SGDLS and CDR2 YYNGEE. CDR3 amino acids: CASSVATGTYNEQFF. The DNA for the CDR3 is TGTGCCAGCAGCGTAGCTACAGGGACCTACAATGAGCAGTTCTTC.

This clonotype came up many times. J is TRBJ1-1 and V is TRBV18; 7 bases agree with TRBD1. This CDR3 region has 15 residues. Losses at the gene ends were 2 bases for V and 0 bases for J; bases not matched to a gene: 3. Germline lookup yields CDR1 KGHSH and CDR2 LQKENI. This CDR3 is CASSPIGGMNTEAFF. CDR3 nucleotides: TGTGCCAGCTCACCAATAGGGGGCATGAACACTGAAGCTTTCTTT.

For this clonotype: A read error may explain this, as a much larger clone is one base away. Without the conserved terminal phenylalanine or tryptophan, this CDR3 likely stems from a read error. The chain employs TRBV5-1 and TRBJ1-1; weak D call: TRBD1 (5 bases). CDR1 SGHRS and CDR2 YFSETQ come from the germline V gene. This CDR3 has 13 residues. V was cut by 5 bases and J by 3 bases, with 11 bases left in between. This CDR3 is CASSSDRYTEAFS. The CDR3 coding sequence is TGCGCCAGCAGTTCAGACAGATACACTGAAGCTTTCTCT.

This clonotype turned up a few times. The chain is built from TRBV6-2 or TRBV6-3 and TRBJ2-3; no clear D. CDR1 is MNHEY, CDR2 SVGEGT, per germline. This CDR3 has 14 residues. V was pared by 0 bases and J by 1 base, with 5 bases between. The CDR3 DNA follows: TGTGCCAGCAGTTACTCAGTGGGCACAGATACGCAGTATTTT. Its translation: CASSYSVGTDTQYF.